Presented here are 18 T cell receptor beta chains from one specimen sequenced in a study of T cells after yellow fever vaccination. TCRdb called the 5' RACE reads again in MiXCR, with one record for every CDR3 protein. The sample contains approximately 70,000 distinct CDR3 sequences, 7.3% of which appear only once. This specimen was CD8+ T cells sorted from PBMCs, taken less than 11 days after the first yellow fever vaccination. All receptors come from a young man who received the YFV17D yellow fever vaccine.

The CDR3 DNA reads TGCGCCAGCAGCCCCCCCCGACAGGGGGCCCTGAACACTGAAGCTTTCTTT. Encoded protein: CASSPPRQGALNTEAFF. The genes are TRBV5-1 and TRBJ1-1, with TRBD1 identical over 10 bases. The V and J ends lost 4 bases and 0 bases, in that order; junction bases with no gene match: 9. Germline CDR1 reads SGHRS; CDR2 reads YFSETQ. This CDR3 is built from 17 residues.

This clonotype was observed many times. The V gene is TRBV4-1, the J gene TRBJ1-5; unclear D gene. Germline V gene data show CDR1 as MGHRA and CDR2 as YSYEKL. The CDR3 runs to 15 residues. Trimming cost V 4 bases and J 6 bases, with 16 bases left between them. In DNA form, the CDR3 reads TGCGCCAGCAGCCCGTCTTCCCTTGATCTTCAGCCCCAGCATTTT. Its translation: CASSPSSLDLQPQHF.

This clonotype was counted ten times or more. The chain couples TRBV29-1 to TRBJ2-1; D is unresolved. CDR3 length equals 14 residues. The V end was cut by 1 base, the J end by 2 bases, with 9 bases between. Germline values: CDR1 SQVTM, CDR2 ANQGSEA. The chain's CDR3 is CSVEVRSTYNEQFF. The DNA of the CDR3 is TGCAGCGTTGAAGTAAGATCAACCTACAATGAGCAGTTCTTC.

This clonotype has ten or more counts. The chain joins TRBV7-2 to TRBJ2-1, with D possibly TRBD1 on 6 matching bases. V was pared by 5 bases and J by 1 base, with 15 bases between. CDR1 and CDR2 (germline): SGHTA, FQGNSA. This CDR3 region has 16 residues. The CDR3 nucleotides read TGTGCCAGCAGCAGAAAAACAGGGTATTCCTACAATGAGCAGTTCTTC. Translating gives CASSRKTGYSYNEQFF.

This clonotype was found many times. The V and J genes are TRBV5-4 and TRBJ1-1; 9 bases fit TRBD1. After removal of 4 bases from V and 7 bases from J, the junction contained 8 bases not matched to a gene. CDR3 length: 14 residues. The germline V gene encodes CDR1 SGHNT and CDR2 YYREEE (reference sequence). The CDR3 DNA reads as TGTGCCAGCAGCCTAAACACAGGGGGCGGTGAAGCTTTCTTT. Protein: CASSLNTGGGEAFF. Filled out from reference TRBV5-4 and TRBJ1-1, the complete variable domain reads ETGVTQSPTHLIKTRGQQVTLRCSSQSGHNTVSWYQQALGQGPQFIFQYYREEENGRGNFPPRFSGLQFPNYSSELNVNALELDDSALYLCASSLNTGGGEAFFGQGTRLTVV.

There are many counts of this clonotype. The chain has TRBV4-1 and TRBJ1-1; the D gene is possibly TRBD1 (5 bases). In germline, CDR1 is MGHRA, CDR2 YSYEKL. V shed 5 bases and J shed 8 bases, with 15 bases lying between them. This CDR3 contains 13 residues. The CDR3 spells CASSNGIGAEAFF. In nucleotides, the CDR3 is TGCGCCAGCAGCAACGGGATCGGGGCCGAAGCTTTCTTT.

V gene TRBV19 combines with J gene TRBJ2-7; 8 positions match TRBD1. The CDR3 is 14 amino acids. J lost 5 bases, V lost 6 bases, and 9 bases had no gene match. The germline CDR1 and CDR2 sequences are LNHDA and SQIVND (reference sequence). The CDR3 DNA follows: TGTGCCAGTAGGACCGGGACAGGCGAGGACGAGCAGTACTTC. Amino acids: CASRTGTGEDEQYF.

This clonotype was found a few times. V gene TRBV5-1 combines with J gene TRBJ2-3; D is uncertain. Germline CDR1 is SGHRS and CDR2 is YFSETQ. The CDR3 contains 13 residues. The ends were cut back, 1 base at V and 2 bases at J, with 5 bases in the middle. DNA of the CDR3: TGCGCCAGCAGCTTGTGGTACACAGATACGCAGTATTTT. Amino acids: CASSLWYTDTQYF.

This clonotype was seen many times. V is TRBV6-2 or TRBV6-3 and J is TRBJ1-5, with 8 positions matching TRBD1. The length of the CDR3 is 14 residues. Germline trimming cut 7 bases from V and 7 bases from J; bases unmatched to any gene: 9. Germline values: CDR1 MNHEY, CDR2 SVGEGT. The CDR3, as DNA: TGTGCCAGCAACGAGGACAGGGAAGTACAGCCCCAGCATTTT. Protein sequence: CASNEDREVQPQHF.

This clonotype came up many times. J is TRBJ2-1 and V is TRBV7-6, with TRBD1 matching over 9 bases. The germline CDR1 and CDR2 sequences are SGHVS and FNYEAQ. V gave up 5 bases and J gave up 8 bases; unmatched junction bases: 7. This CDR3 spans 14 amino acids. The CDR3 sequence is CASSTWTGADEQFF. In DNA form, the CDR3 reads TGTGCCAGCAGCACCTGGACAGGGGCGGATGAGCAGTTCTTC.

The chain employs TRBV7-6 and TRBJ2-2; D is unclear. Germline V gene data show CDR1 as SGHVS and CDR2 as FNYEAQ. The CDR3 covers 15 residues. Trimming cost V 2 bases and J 0 bases, with 7 bases left between them. CDR3 in DNA: TGTGCCAGCAGCTTAAGGGTGGCGAACACCGGGGAGCTGTTTTTT. This gives the protein CASSLRVANTGELFF. Supplemented by reference TRBV7-6 and TRBJ2-2, the full variable domain reads GAGVSQSPRYKVTKRGQDVALRCDPISGHVSLYWYRQALGQGPEFLTYFNYEAQQDKSGLPNDRFSAERPEGSISTLTIQRTEQRDSAMYRCASSLRVANTGELFFGEGSRLTVL.

The chain carries TRBV4-3 and TRBJ2-1, with TRBD2 matching 8 bases. V shed 4 bases, J shed 6 bases, and the junction held 11 bases outside the gene matches. Germline loops: CDR1 LGHNA, CDR2 YSLEER. The CDR3 totals 16 residues. The CDR3 DNA is TGCGCCAGCAGCCGCGCCTGGACTAGCTCCGGCAATGAGCAGTTCTTC. Translated: CASSRAWTSSGNEQFF.

Concerning this clonotype: Its ends do not fully match the called genes, so a read error is possible. The chain employs TRBV5-1 and TRBJ2-7; D assignment may be TRBD1 or TRBD2 (5 bases each). The CDR3 totals 16 residues. Per the germline V gene, CDR1 is SGHRS and CDR2 is YFSETQ. The DNA for the CDR3 is TGCGTCAGCAGCTTGGTGTCCGGGGACCTCTCCTACGAGCAGTACTTC. This sequence encodes CVSSLVSGDLSYEQYF.

This clonotype was seen many times. The chain carries TRBV5-1 and TRBJ2-2; 12 bases are a match to TRBD1. Trimming removed 4 bases from V and 1 base from J; junction bases left unmatched: 5. Germline V gives CDR1 SGHRS, CDR2 YFSETQ. The CDR3 sequence is 17 residues long. CDR3 DNA sequence: TGCGCCAGCAGCGGGGACAGGGGGCGATGGAACACCGGGGAGCTGTTTTTT. This encodes CASSGDRGRWNTGELFF.

This clonotype was detected ten times or more. For the CDR3, the DNA is TGTGCCAGCAGCCTCTCTAGAGTAGAGACCCAGTACTTC. This encodes CASSLSRVETQYF. The chain combines TRBV7-9 with TRBJ2-5, with D hard to call. CDR1 is SEHNR and CDR2 is FQNEAQ in the germline V gene (reference sequence). V was trimmed by 5 bases and J by 4 bases, leaving 11 bases between them. This CDR3 has 13 amino acids.

This clonotype showed up just a few times. The chain combines TRBV19 with TRBJ2-7; no clear D gene. Germline assignment: CDR1 LNHDA and CDR2 SQIVND (reference sequence). Trimming took 3 bases from V and 6 from J, leaving 12 bases between them. CDR3 length equals 13 residues. The CDR3 protein is CASSMYAGGEQYV. In DNA, the CDR3 is TGTGCCAGTAGTATGTACGCAGGTGGCGAGCAGTACGTC.

This clonotype occurred many times. The gene calls are TRBV10-1 and TRBJ2-7, with TRBD1 identical over 9 bases. CDR3 size: 14 residues. Trimming cost V 0 bases and J 6 bases; bases outside gene matches: 3. Per germline, CDR1 WNHNN and CDR2 SYGVQD (reference sequence). The CDR3 DNA reads as TGCGCCAGCAGTGAGTCGGGACAGGGAGGCGAGCAGTACTTC. Encoded protein: CASSESGQGGEQYF.

This clonotype turned up a few times. V and J are TRBV6-2 or TRBV6-3 and TRBJ2-1; TRBD1 or TRBD2 may be the D gene (7 bases each). V dropped 2 bases and J dropped 8 bases, with 16 bases sitting between them. Germline lookup yields CDR1 MNHEY and CDR2 SVGEGT. The CDR3 is 15 residues long. The CDR3 DNA reads TGTGCCAGCAGTTACCGCGGGGGCAGGGGGGATGAGCAGTTCTTC. This sequence encodes CASSYRGGRGDEQFF.